This T cell receptor (beta chain) was obtained from a study of blood T cell repertoires in COVID-19. For the study at large: Sites across the United States, Italy and Spain contributed samples from acute and convalescent COVID-19.

In the study's own analysis: Reference gene primer amplification in the assay estimated nucleated cell counts. Clones were read by immunoSEQ multiplex PCR, and TCRdb kept only the in-frame ones, dropping some. V and J calls and clone size are given by that table; D and trimming were obtained from the DNA. The data contain 99,000 or so clones, 70% to 90% of them singletons. In germline, CDR1 is KGHSH, CDR2 LQKENI. Between the trimmed V and J ends, which lost 5 bases and 3 bases, there was a span of 11 bases. There are 13 residues in the CDR3. The origin of this receptor is a man aged 50 or older with COVID-19, enrolled during active disease. The specimen sequenced was peripheral blood. The chain links TRBV18 to TRBJ2-7; perhaps TRBD1 as D (6 bases). CDR3 sequence reads: CASSSLQGYEQYF. CDR3 sequence (DNA): TGTGCCAGCTCATCCCTACAGGGCTACGAGCAGTACTTC.